This TCR beta chain was recorded in a study of cytomegalovirus exposure and HLA in healthy donors (dated by TCRdb to the late 2010s). Describing the broader study: In an earlier analysis of roughly 500 of the donors, less than 350 Gb of sequence data and some 120 million unique TCR beta sequences from about 180 million T cells were reported. About 300 gigabases of sequencing data and 70 million to 95 million unique TCR sequences made up an early release that covered approximately 700 HLA-typed donors. The genetic ancestry cluster associated with self-reported Caucasian donors included over 65% of the roughly 400 genotyped donors. The study aimed to test whether cataloging public T cell receptors could reveal signatures of past pathogen exposure. The study used immunosequencing to profile the T cell repertoires of 666 subjects and linked those repertoires to cytomegalovirus serostatus. Along with the approximately 700-subject first cohort, a separate validation cohort of over a hundred different subjects was used. The study combined high-throughput TCR immunosequencing, statistical association of individual TCRs with disease status, and machine learning to predict cytomegalovirus infection status. A later analysis re-examined previously published TCR beta repertoires from 500 to 700 donors and added high-resolution HLA genotyping to investigate patterns of TCR occurrence. In the later analysis, no new phenotypic data were used to find candidate immune exposures; instead, reliance was placed on TCR beta sequences and their occurrence across donors. To decide whether each TCR beta V gene segment behaved as functional or pseudogenic, an earlier analysis of fewer than 750 of the donors relied on high-throughput TCR beta sequencing. Alongside the repertoire data, information on donor age, sex, ethnicity and CMV serostatus was compiled. A later genetic analysis took genome-wide SNP genotypes for about 55% of the roughly 670 donors and used that subset as a discovery cohort. All discovery cohort repertoires had been generated on a single sequencing platform. Both class I and class II loci were covered by HLA typing, at four-digit resolution. The number of typed donors differed by locus: about 629-630 for A, B, C, DRB1 and DQB1; approximately 530 for DQA1; 600 to 610 for DPA1; and 400 to 480 for DPB1. Because of strong linkage in the cohort, four or five DR-DQ haplotypes were treated as single units for association and clustering. Across some 400 genotyped donors of the cohort, an average of roughly 250,000 unique TCR beta nucleotide sequences per donor were sequenced, and about a sixth of those sequences were non-productive.

The cysteine opens and the phenylalanine closes a CDR3 of 15 amino acids. Only the CDR3 part of the read is kept: 45 bases, read in frame from the first base. The germline V gene (reference sequence) provides CDR1 MNHEY and CDR2 SMNVEV. V was cut back by 3 bases and J by 4 bases, leaving a gap of 12 bases between them. Receptors were amplified or captured by the immunoSEQ multiplex PCR assay. For the multiplex PCR, a mixture combining 60 forward primers for TCR Vbeta segments and 13 reverse primers for TCR Jbeta segments was used. A multiplex PCR assay on genomic DNA amplified the CDR3 region of rearranged TCR beta genes. The Illumina HiSeq System was used to sequence the amplified TCR beta libraries as 87-base-pair reads. The paper's data handling went like this. In a later analysis, some 80 million unique TCR beta chains were counted across the approximately 620 repertoires, and approximately 9.9 million of these chains were shared by at least two donors. To remove PCR and sequencing errors, raw reads were error-corrected and collapsed into unique sequences using a nearest-neighbor algorithm that merged closely related sequences. CDR3 sequences were aligned to IMGT reference sequences to assign V, D and J gene segments. For a sequence to be retained, a match of at least six nucleotides was required to both a V gene segment and a J gene segment. A rearrangement was called productive if the CDR3 had no stop codons and remained in frame with V and J, and every other rearrangement was called non-productive. Following IMGT convention, CDR3 was defined as the stretch from the second conserved V-encoded cysteine to the conserved J-encoded phenylalanine. Sequences without an unambiguous match to a single V gene segment were excluded from the earlier analysis of 450 to 650 of the donors. An earlier analysis of a few hundred of the donors called V segments functional above 56.7% productive rearrangements and segregating when the between-donor standard deviation exceeded 5%. To diagnose cytomegalovirus status from the catalog of TCR beta chain sequences, a statistical classification framework was built. A later analysis assigned V and J genes by comparing TCR nucleotide sequences with IMGT/GENE-DB human TR gene sequences. The TCRdist pipeline was used in a later analysis to assign CDR3 sequences and most-parsimonious VDJ recombination scenarios. In a later analysis, each TCR beta chain was defined by its CDR3 amino acid sequence together with its V-gene family, and reads without a unique V-gene family were excluded. To address suspected cross-contamination and a sequencing artifact, a later analysis removed approximately 590 highly shared, low-generation-probability nucleotide sequences. For each public chain, a later analysis derived a clonal expansion index from normalized ranks of inferred template counts within each repertoire. In a later analysis, generation probabilities were computed using a VDJ recombination model fitted to out-of-frame rearrangements, and the results were checked against IGoR. In a later analysis, hypergeometric tests were used to score TCR-TCR, TCR-HLA and TCR-CMV co-occurrence, with a repertoire-size bias correction applied to TCR pairs. To estimate false discovery rates, a later analysis permuted the HLA or CMV assignments 20 times. In a later analysis, co-occurring TCRs were grouped with DBSCAN, and TCRdist sequence similarity was added when clustering was performed within HLA-allele-positive subsets. Co-occurrence clustering excluded repertoires with fewer than 30,000 or more than 120,000 public chains, plus five with anomalous nucleotide sharing. Imported from immuneACCESS, the table was reduced by TCRdb to in-frame sequences with V and J called. These copies leave out some clones; in studies compared against another copy, an unresolved V gene accounts for under half, and the cause of the remainder is not known. Clone size and the V and J calls come from that table; the DNA yielded D and trimming. The sample has 200,000 to 300,000 clones on record, roughly 87% of them singletons. The top ten clones comprise 4.5% to 6% of the sample.

Results the study describes overall, beyond this receptor: A cluster of highly shared sequence variants was judged likely to be a technical artifact of the sequencing pipeline. A later analysis reported that several top co-occurrence clusters appeared linked to parvovirus B19, influenza, CMV and Epstein-Barr virus. The only immune exposure information available for the cohort was CMV serostatus. A total of fewer than 200 TCR beta chains were listed by the study as associated with cytomegalovirus. Presence/absence analyses assumed roughly uniform sequencing depth across donors, an assumption that may not hold. Specific HLA alleles were associated with 15,000 to 20,000 TCR beta sequences at a false discovery rate of 0.05 in a later analysis. In a later genetic analysis, fewer N-insertions in productive TCRs were reported among donors in an Asian-associated ancestry cluster than the roughly 700-donor mean. A later genetic analysis associated a missense DCLRE1C variant with V-gene and J-gene trimming of TCR beta chains, and an independent cohort replicated the association. In this cohort, only TCR beta chains were sequenced, and detectable features were limited by the absence of alpha or paired-chain data. According to a later analysis, TCR association rates differed among HLA loci, with DRB1 alleles showing the most associated TCRs and HLA-C alleles showing the fewest. Three of the identified cytomegalovirus-associated TCR beta chains were confirmed in vitro to be specific for cytomegalovirus antigens. A further reported finding was that TCR beta sequences accurately predicted the HLA-A and HLA-B alleles for most subjects in the first cohort. An earlier analysis of approximately 570 of the donors showed that most TCR beta V segments appeared in productive rearrangements either about 87% or about 30% of the time, which broadly matched IMGT annotations. Across donors, most TCR sequences were observed very rarely, whereas some public TCRs were present in many individuals. According to the authors, the approach could potentially be generalized to other disease states and immunological phenotypes. Some IMGT-functional V segments, including TRBV6-2 and TRBV6-3, could not be told apart with the 87-base-pair reads, so those segments were excluded. Cytomegalovirus status was reported to be diagnosed by the classifier with high specificity and sensitivity in both the original and validation cohorts. Because counts were too low, roughly 18 rarely observed V segments, including chromosome 9 orphons, were left out of the earlier analysis of 587 of the donors. When HLA alleles, especially DR and DQ, strongly co-occurred, attributing TCR associations to individual alleles was difficult. Most CMV-associated TCR beta chains appeared to be HLA-restricted in a later analysis, and the HLA associations seemed to be driven largely by CMV exposure. Linkage disequilibrium might explain the correlated functional status among segregating V segments, but an unknown experimental factor could not be excluded. HLA typing was unavailable for some donors at each locus, so association tests used only the typed subset. A later analysis found that HLA-associated TCR beta chains were more clonally expanded and had lower generation probabilities than equally common non-associated chains.

In total, approximately 700 healthy bone marrow donors made up the cohort. All cohort members were sampled while nominally healthy, although unrecorded immune exposures were likely present. The donor was CMV seropositive and belonged to the group of 270 or so seropositive cohort members. Every donor gave a peripheral blood sample, and the peripheral blood mononuclear cells from that sample were used for TCR beta sequencing. Genomic DNA was extracted from the blood cell samples with the Qiagen DNeasy Blood Extraction Kit. Points on this clone: Its cognate antigen has yet to be identified. No base quality information exists; no much larger clone differs at one position.

The specimen sequenced was PBMCs. This sequence originates from a middle-aged woman in good health and CMV-seropositive. The V and J segments used are TRBV27 and TRBJ2-2; the D gene cannot be named for sure. The CDR3 here reads CASSFLTPSTGELFF. Read as DNA, the sequence is TGTGCCAGCAGTTTCTTAACGCCTAGCACCGGGGAGCTGTTTTTT.